The entry below describes one TCR beta chain. This clonotype was observed a few times. Its cognate antigen has yet to be identified. Per-base qualities were not stored, and no clone one base away is much larger. Expansion of CD8+CD57+ cells had been shown by flow cytometry in the patients chosen for sequencing. All patients had severe acquired aplastic anemia diagnosed by International Study of Aplastic Anemia and Agranulocytosis and Camitta criteria. No therapy had been received by the patients at the time of blood sampling. In the study, sorted CD4+ and CD8+ blood T cells from patients with severe aplastic anemia and from healthy subjects underwent deep sequencing of TCR repertoires. Patients were enrolled under clinicaltrials.gov protocols 00001620, 01623167, 00001397, 00071045, 00081523 and 00961064 in the USA. Ficoll-Paque density gradient centrifugation was used to isolate peripheral blood mononuclear cells. Before DNA was extracted, CD4+ and CD8+ T cells were sorted using either FACS or magnetic beads.

This sample stems from a study of CD8+CD57+ T cells in acquired aplastic anemia (dated by TCRdb to the late 2010s). Notes on the research overall: DNA extracted from sorted CD4+ and CD8+ cells had a mean of approximately 3.3 ug, with a range of about 0.18 to 27.4 ug. CD8+CD57+ expansion was defined as a frequency above the mean frequency observed in healthy subjects. Study-wide findings and limitations: Patients and healthy controls showed no significant difference in CD8+ Simpson's diversity (P=0.060). Although 25 to 30 CD8+ CDR3 sequences were shared by patients and controls, these sequences appeared highly expressed in patients and within the immunodominant clones of patients.

Profiling of TCR beta VDJ combinations and CDR3 sequences used genomic DNA as the template. An Illumina HiSeq 2000 was used for TCR repertoire sequencing. The paper's data handling went like this. TRBV/TRBJ rearrangement plots, CDR3 size and DJ length profiles, and Simpson's diversity index were used to evaluate the repertoires. Whichever DNA sequence was most abundant in the deep sequencing data was defined as the immunodominant clone. CDR3 amino acid sequences were checked for sharing across subjects and were also compared against the VDJdb database and published repertoires. TCRdb applied fastp at Q25 and MiXCR to the public reads, then kept only in-frame beta chains. Each entry merges the rows of one CDR3 protein and shows their most common DNA and genes. These V and J calls are TCRdb output, not the study's own analysis. The sample has roughly 160,000 distinct CDR3 sequences on record, 60% to 80% of them singletons. In total, the top ten clones hold about 50% of the sample.

CDR1 and CDR2, per the germline V gene, are SGHRS and YFSETQ. From V the trimming removes 4 bases and from J it removes 8 bases, while the gene matches leave 11 bases of the junction unaccounted for. Measured from the cysteine to the phenylalanine, the CDR3 is 16 residues long. CDR3 DNA is the only sequence kept; it has 48 bases, read in frame from the first base. The receptor was derived from a human donor with aplastic anemia. The sample taken for sequencing was sorted CD4+, CD8+, or CD8+CD57+ T cells (not recorded which) from PBMCs. Recombination connected TRBV5-1 to TRBJ2-1, with TRBD2 identical over 11 junction bases. The DNA sequence follows: TGCGCCAGCAGCCCGATAATAGCGGGGGGGATAGATGAGCAGTTCTTC. Its product reads: CASSPIIAGGIDEQFF. Where the CDR3 stops, the reference TRBV5-1 and TRBJ2-1 genes take over; the full variable domain is KAGVTQTPRYLIKTRGQQVTLSCSPISGHRSVSWYQQTPGQGLQFLFEYFSETQRNKGNFPGRFSGRQFSNSRSEMNVSTLELGDSALYLCASSPIIAGGIDEQFFGPGTRLTVL.